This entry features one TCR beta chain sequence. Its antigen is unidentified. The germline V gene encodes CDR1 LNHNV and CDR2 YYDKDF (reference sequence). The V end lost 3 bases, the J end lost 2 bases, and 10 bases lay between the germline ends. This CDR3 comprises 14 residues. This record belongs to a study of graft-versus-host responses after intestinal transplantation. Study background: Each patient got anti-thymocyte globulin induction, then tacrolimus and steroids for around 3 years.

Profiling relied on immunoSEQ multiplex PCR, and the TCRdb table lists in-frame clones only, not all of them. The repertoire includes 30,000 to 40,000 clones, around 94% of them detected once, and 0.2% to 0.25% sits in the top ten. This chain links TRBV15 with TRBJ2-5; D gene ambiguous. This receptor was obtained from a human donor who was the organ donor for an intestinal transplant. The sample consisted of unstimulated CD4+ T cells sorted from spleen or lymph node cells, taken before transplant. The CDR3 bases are TGTGCCACCAGCAGTAGACACCTACAAGAGACCCAGTACTTC. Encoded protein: CATSSRHLQETQYF.